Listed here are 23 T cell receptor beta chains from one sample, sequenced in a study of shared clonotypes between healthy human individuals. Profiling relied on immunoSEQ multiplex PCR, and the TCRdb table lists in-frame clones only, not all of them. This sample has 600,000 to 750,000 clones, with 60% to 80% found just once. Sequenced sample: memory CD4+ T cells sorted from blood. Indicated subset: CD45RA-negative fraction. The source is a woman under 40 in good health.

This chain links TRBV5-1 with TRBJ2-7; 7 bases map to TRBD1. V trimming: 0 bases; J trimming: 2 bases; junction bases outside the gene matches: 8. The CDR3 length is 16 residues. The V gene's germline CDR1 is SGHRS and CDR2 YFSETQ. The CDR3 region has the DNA TGCGCCAGCAGCTTGGTAGGTGGGCAGGGGGCCTACGAGCAGTACTTC. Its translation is CASSLVGGQGAYEQYF.

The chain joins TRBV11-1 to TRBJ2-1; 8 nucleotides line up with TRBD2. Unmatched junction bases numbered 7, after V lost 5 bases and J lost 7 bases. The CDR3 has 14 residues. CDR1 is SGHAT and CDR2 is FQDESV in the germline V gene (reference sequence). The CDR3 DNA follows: TGTGCCAGCAGCCCTCCGGGACTAGGGAATGAGCAGTTCTTC. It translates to CASSPPGLGNEQFF.

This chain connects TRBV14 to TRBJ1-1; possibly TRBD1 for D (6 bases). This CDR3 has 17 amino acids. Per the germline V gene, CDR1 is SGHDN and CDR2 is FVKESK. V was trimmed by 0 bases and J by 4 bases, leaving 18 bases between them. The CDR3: CASSQDAGDIALTEAFF. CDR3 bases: TGTGCCAGCAGCCAAGATGCGGGGGACATAGCTCTCACTGAAGCTTTCTTT.

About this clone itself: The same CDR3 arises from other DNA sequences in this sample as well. This chain's CDR3 is CASSLLSGGNQPQHF. The CDR3 nucleotides are TGTGCCAGCAGTTTATTATCGGGAGGCAATCAGCCCCAGCATTTT. The gene calls are TRBV27 and TRBJ1-5; D gene unclear. Trimming stripped 1 base from V and 2 bases from J, with 9 bases between. Per the germline V gene, CDR1 is MNHEY and CDR2 is SMNVEV (reference sequence). The CDR3 length is 15 residues.

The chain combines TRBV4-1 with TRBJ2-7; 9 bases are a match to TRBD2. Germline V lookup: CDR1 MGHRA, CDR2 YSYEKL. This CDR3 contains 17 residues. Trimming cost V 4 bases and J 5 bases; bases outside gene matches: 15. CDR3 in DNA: TGCGCCAGCAGCCCACTGGGGGTAGCGGGAGCGTCAGACGAGCAGTACTTC. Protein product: CASSPLGVAGASDEQYF.

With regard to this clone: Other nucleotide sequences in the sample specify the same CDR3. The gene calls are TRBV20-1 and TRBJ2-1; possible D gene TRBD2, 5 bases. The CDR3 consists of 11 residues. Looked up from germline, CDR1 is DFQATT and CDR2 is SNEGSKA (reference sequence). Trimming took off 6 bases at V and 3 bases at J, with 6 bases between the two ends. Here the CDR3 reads CSARDYNEQFF. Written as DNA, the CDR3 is TGCAGTGCCCGGGACTACAATGAGCAGTTCTTC.

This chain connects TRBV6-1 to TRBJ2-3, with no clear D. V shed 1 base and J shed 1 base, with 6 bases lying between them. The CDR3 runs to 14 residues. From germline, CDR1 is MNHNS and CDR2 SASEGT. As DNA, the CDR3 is TGTGCCAGCAGTGAAGTGTTCGGCACAGATACGCAGTATTTT. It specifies CASSEVFGTDTQYF.

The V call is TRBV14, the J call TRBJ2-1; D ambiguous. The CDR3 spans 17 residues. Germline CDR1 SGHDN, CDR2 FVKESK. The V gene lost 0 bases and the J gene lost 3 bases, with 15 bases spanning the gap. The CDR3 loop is CASSQDASFKHYNEQFF. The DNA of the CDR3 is TGTGCCAGCAGCCAAGATGCCTCCTTCAAGCACTACAATGAGCAGTTCTTC.

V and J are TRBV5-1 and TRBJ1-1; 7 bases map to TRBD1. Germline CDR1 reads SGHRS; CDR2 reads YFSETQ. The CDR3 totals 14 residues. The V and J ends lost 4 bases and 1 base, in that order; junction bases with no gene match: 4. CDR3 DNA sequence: TGCGCCAGCAGCAACAGGGGCGCGAACACTGAAGCTTTCTTT. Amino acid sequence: CASSNRGANTEAFF.

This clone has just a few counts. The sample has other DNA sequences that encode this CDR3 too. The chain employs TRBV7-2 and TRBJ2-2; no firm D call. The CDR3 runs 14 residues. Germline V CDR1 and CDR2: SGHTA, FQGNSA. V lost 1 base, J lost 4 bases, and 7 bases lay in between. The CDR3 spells CASSLEGSTGELFF. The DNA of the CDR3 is TGTGCCAGCAGCTTAGAAGGGTCCACCGGGGAGCTGTTTTTT.

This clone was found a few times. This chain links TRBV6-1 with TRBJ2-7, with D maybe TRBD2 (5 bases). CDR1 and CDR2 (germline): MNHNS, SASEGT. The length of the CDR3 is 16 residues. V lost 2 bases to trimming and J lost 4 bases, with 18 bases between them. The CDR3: CASSESPAESVYEQYF. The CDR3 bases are TGTGCCAGCAGTGAATCTCCAGCGGAGAGTGTGTACGAGCAGTACTTC.

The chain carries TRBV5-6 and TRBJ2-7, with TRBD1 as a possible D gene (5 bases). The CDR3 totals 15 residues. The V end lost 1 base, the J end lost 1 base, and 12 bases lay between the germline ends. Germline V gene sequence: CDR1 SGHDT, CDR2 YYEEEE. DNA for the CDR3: TGTGCCAGCAGCTTGAGGGGCGCAGGTTCCTACGAGCAGTACTTC. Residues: CASSLRGAGSYEQYF.

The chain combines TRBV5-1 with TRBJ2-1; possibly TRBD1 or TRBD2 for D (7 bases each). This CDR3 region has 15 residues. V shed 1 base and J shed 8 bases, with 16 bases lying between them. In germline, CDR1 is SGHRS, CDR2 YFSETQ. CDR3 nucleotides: TGCGCCAGCAGCTTGTCGGGACAGCGGGGCGATGAGCAGTTCTTC. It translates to CASSLSGQRGDEQFF. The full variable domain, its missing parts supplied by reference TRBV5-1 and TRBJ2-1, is KAGVTQTPRYLIKTRGQQVTLSCSPISGHRSVSWYQQTPGQGLQFLFEYFSETQRNKGNFPGRFSGRQFSNSRSEMNVSTLELGDSALYLCASSLSGQRGDEQFFGPGTRLTVL.

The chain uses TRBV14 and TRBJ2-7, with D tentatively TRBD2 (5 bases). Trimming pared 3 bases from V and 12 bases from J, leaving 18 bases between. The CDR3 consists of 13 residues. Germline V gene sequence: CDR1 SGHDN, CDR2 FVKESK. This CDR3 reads CASSQALAEARYF. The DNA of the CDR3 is TGTGCCAGCAGCCAGGCCCTAGCCGAGGCACGGTACTTC.

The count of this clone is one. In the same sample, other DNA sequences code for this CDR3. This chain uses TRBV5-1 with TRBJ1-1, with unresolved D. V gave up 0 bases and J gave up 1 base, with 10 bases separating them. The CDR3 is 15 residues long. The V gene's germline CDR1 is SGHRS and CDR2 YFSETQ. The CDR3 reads CASSLAGDSNTEAFF. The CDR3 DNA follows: TGCGCCAGCAGCTTGGCTGGGGATTCGAACACTGAAGCTTTCTTT.

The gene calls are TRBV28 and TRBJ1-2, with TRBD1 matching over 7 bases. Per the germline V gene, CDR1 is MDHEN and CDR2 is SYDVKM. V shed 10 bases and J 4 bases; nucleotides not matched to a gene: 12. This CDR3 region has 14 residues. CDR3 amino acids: CATQRTGPTYGYTF. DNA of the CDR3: TGTGCCACCCAACGGACAGGCCCTACCTATGGCTACACCTTC.

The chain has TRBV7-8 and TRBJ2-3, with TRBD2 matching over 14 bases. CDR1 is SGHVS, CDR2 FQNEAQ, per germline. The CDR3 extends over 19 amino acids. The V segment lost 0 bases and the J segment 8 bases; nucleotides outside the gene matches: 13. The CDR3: CASSLAVTPGLAGEGTQYF. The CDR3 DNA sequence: TGTGCCAGCAGCTTAGCGGTTACTCCGGGACTAGCGGGAGAAGGTACGCAGTATTTT.

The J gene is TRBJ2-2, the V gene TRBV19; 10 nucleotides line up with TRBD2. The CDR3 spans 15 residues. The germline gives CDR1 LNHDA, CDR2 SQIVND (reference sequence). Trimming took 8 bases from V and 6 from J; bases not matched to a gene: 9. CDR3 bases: TGTGCCAGTTCTCGTAGAGCGGGAGGGCCCGGGGAGCTGTTTTTT. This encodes CASSRRAGGPGELFF.

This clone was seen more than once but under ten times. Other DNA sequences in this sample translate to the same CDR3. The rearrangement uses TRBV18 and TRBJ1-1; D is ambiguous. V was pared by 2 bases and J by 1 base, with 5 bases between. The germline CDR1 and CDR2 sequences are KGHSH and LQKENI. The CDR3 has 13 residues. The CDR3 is CASSPNGNTEAFF. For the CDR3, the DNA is TGTGCCAGCTCACCAAACGGGAACACTGAAGCTTTCTTT.

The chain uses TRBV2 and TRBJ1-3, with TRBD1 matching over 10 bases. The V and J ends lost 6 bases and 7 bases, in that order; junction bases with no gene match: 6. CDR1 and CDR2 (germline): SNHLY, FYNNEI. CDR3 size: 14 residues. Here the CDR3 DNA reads TGTGCCAGCAGACCCGGGACAGGGGCGAACACCATATATTTT. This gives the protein CASRPGTGANTIYF.

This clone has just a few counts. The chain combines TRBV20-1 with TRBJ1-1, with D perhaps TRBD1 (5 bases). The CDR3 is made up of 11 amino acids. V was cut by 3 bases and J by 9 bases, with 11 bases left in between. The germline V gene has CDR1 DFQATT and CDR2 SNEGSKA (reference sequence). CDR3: CSARGRVKAFF. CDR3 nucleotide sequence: TGCAGTGCTAGGGGCAGGGTGAAAGCTTTCTTT.

CDR3: CASSLASVGGTIYF. CDR3 nucleotide sequence: TGTGCCAGCAGTTTGGCCAGTGTAGGTGGCACCATATATTTT. The rearrangement links TRBV28 to TRBJ1-3; D call uncertain. The germline CDR1 and CDR2 sequences are MDHEN and SYDVKM. The CDR3 runs 14 residues. The V gene lost 3 bases and the J gene lost 9 bases, with 15 bases spanning the gap.

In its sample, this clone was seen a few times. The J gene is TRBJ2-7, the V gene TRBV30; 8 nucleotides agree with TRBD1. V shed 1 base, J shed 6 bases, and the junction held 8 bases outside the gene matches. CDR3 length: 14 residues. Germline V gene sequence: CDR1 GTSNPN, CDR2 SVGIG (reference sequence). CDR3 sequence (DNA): TGTGCCTGGAGTGGGAGACAGGGGTATCTCGAGCAGTACTTC. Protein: CAWSGRQGYLEQYF. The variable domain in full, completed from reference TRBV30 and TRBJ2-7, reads SQTIHQWPATLVQPVGSPLSLECTVEGTSNPNLYWYRQAAGRGLQLLFYSVGIGQISSEVPQNLSASRPQDRQFILSSKKLLLSDSGFYLCAWSGRQGYLEQYFGPGTRLTVT.